This TCR beta chain is drawn from a study of cytomegalovirus exposure and HLA in healthy donors. Germline V gene sequence: CDR1 SGHTA, CDR2 FQGNSA. The CDR3 runs to 13 residues. With 3 bases removed from V and 8 bases from J, the gap between germline ends came to 13 bases. The study ran its PCR with 60 Vbeta and 13 Jbeta primers. Libraries were prepared by immunoSEQ multiplex PCR; TCRdb keeps only in-frame clonotypes and omits some of them. The sample lists some 150,000 clones, approximately 84% occurring once. The TCR comes from a woman under 30 in good health and CMV-seronegative. V usage is TRBV7-2 and J usage is TRBJ1-2; D may be TRBD1 (5 bases). The sequenced sample was PBMCs. The CDR3 loop reads CASSLGTGSGYTF. Written as DNA, the CDR3 is TGTGCCAGCAGCTTGGGGACTGGGTCGGGCTACACCTTC.